This T cell receptor (beta chain) was identified during a study of blood T cell repertoires in COVID-19 (dated by TCRdb to the early 2020s). Regarding the research as a whole: Samples from collaborators originated in the United States, Italy and Spain and spanned both the acute and convalescent phases of COVID-19. Samples were obtained from the ongoing ImmuneRACE study (first 160 participants) and from 1,200 or so subjects provided by 6 global collaborators. Where HLA class I and class II types were available, the types were taken from metadata supplied by the sample provider, not from assay-based typing. A de-identified subject ID, COVID-19 status, age in years and sex were almost always included in the sample metadata. Deeply sampled blood TCRbeta repertoires from subjects exposed to, actively infected with, or recovered from COVID-19 were included in the dataset. The repertoires were made available in a free public database intended to serve as a resource for research on the immune response to SARS-CoV-2. The material from the prospective study consisted of cDNA or gDNA derived from T cells, B-cell-depleted T cells, or PBMCs. Study-wide findings and limitations: The quantity of clinical and demographic metadata differed by source and by participant and was supplied without curation.

TCRbeta CDR3 regions were amplified from genomic DNA using the immunoSEQ Assay, a bias-controlled multiplex PCR. Regarding the original processing steps: Nucleated cell counts per sample were estimated from amplification of reference gene primers within the assay. To quantify the absolute abundance of each unique TCRbeta CDR3 rearrangement, sequence reads were collapsed and filtered. Productive Simpson clonality was computed per sample as the square root of Simpson's diversity index over productive rearrangements. This immuneACCESS table, as held by TCRdb, lists in-frame sequences with V and J called but not all clones. Of the missing ones, under half trace to an unresolved V gene in checked studies; the others have no known cause. V and J calls and clone size follow that table, whereas D and trimming were derived from the DNA. In this sample the table shows approximately 300,000 clones, about 90% of which occur a single time. Of the sample, approximately 5% is held by the ten largest clones.

Comments on this clone: There is no known antigen for this receptor. No clone much larger than this one lies a single base away; base qualities are absent.

Participants in the prospective study were aged roughly 18 to 100 years, lived in 20 to 25 United States geographic areas, and enrolled through a virtual design. To assign participants to cohorts, the prospective study relied on clinical history that participants themselves reported in a screening survey and a study questionnaire. ImmuneRACE Cohort 3 recovered participants were defined by two consecutive negative NP/OP PCR tests, healthcare professional clearance, or symptom resolution. In the prospective study, mobile phlebotomists collected whole blood, serum and a nasopharyngeal or oropharyngeal swab from each participant. Prospective study participants could optionally give additional blood draws and questionnaires over an approximately two-month period. Prospective study blood samples were shipped either frozen or at room temperature before DNA extraction. The TCR was taken from a woman aged 25-40 years who had recovered from COVID-19. Material for sequencing was PBMCs or T cells enriched from blood (not recorded which).

The CDR3 reads as follows: CASRPDRAGNTIYF. The DNA is as follows: TGTGCCAGTAGACCGGACAGGGCTGGAAACACCATATATTTT. The chain employs TRBV19 and TRBJ1-3; TRBD1 fits 8 bases in the junction. Here V drops 6 bases and J drops 2 bases, and the junction holds 3 bases not matched to any gene. The CDR3 contains 14 residues, cysteine and phenylalanine counted. The CDR3 DNA has 42 bases and is translated from base 1. The germline V gene (reference sequence) sets CDR1 to LNHDA and CDR2 to SQIVND. Where the CDR3 stops, the reference TRBV19 and TRBJ1-3 genes take over; the full variable domain is DGGITQSPKYLFRKEGQNVTLSCEQNLNHDAMYWYRQDPGQGLRLIYYSQIVNDFQKGDIAEGYSVSREKKESFPLTVTSAQKNPTAFYLCASRPDRAGNTIYFGEGSWLTVV.